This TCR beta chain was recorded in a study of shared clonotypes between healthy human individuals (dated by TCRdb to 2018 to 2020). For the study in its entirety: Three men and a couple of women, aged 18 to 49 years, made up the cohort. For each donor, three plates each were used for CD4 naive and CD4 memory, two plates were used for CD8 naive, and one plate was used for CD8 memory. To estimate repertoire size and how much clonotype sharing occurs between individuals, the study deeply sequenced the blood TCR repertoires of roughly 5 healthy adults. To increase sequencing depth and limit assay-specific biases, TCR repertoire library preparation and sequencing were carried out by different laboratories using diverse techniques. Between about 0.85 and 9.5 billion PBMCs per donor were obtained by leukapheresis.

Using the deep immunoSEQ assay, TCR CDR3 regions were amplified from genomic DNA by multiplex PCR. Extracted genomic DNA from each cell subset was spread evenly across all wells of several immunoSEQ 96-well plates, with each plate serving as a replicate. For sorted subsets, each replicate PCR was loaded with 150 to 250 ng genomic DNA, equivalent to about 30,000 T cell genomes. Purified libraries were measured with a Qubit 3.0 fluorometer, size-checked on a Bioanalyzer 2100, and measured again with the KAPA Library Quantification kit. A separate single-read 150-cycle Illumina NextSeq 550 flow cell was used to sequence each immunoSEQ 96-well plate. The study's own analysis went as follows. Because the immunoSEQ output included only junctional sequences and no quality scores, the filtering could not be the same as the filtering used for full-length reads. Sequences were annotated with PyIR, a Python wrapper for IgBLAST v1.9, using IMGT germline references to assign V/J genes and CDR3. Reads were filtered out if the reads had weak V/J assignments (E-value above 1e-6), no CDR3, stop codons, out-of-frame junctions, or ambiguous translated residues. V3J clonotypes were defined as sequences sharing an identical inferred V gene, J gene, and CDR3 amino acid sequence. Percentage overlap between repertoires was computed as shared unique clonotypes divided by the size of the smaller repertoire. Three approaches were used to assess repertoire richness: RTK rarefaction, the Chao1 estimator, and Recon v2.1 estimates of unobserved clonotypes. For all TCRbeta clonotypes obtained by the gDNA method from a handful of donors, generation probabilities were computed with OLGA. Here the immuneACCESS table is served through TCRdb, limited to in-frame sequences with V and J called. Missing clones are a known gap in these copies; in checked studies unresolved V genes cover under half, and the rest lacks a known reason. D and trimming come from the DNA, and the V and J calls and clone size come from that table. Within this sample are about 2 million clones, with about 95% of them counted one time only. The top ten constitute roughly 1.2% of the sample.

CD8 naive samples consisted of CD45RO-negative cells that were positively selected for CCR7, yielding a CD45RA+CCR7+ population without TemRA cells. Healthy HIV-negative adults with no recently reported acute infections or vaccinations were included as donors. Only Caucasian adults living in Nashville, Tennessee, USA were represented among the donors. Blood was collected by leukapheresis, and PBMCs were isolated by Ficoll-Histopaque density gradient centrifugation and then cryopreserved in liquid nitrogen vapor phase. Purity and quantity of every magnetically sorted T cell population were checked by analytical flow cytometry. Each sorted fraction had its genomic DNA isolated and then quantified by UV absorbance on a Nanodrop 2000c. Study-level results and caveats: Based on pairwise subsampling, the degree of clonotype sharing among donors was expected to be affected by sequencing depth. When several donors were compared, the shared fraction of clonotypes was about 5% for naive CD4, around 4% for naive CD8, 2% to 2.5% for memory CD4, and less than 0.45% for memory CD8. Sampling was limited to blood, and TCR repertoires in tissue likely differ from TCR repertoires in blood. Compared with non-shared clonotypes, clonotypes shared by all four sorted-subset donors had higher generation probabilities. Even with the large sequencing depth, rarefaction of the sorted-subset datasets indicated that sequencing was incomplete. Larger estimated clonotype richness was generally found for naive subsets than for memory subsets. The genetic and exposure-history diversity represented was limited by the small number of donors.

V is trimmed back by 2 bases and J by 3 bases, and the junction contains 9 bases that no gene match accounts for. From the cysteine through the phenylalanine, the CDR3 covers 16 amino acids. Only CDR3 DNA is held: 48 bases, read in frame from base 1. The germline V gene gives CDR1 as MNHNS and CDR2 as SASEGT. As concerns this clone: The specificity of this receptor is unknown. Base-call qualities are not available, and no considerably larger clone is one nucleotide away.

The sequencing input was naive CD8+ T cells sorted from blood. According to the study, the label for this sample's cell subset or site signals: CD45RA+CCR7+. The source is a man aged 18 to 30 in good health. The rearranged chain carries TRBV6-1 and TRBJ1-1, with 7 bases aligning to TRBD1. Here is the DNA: TGTGCCAGCAGTGAACCAATACAGGGGTTGGACACTGAAGCTTTCTTT. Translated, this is CASSEPIQGLDTEAFF.